These 14 T cell receptor beta chains were sequenced from one sample in a study of blood T cell repertoires in COVID-19. Assay: immunoSEQ multiplex PCR; the TCRdb copy retains only in-frame clones and omits some. This table has over 150,000 clones, roughly 80% appearing once. Source material: PBMCs or T cells enriched from blood (not recorded which). These receptors originate from a woman aged 45 to 65 who had recovered from COVID-19.

The chain uses TRBV9 and TRBJ2-7; 12 nucleotides align to TRBD2. The V segment lost 4 bases and the J segment 4 bases; nucleotides outside the gene matches: 3. CDR1 and CDR2 from the germline V gene are SGDLS and YYNGEE. This CDR3 contains 14 residues. CDR3 in DNA: TGTGCCAGCAGCCCAACTAGCGGGAGGTACGAGCAGTACTTC. Its protein is CASSPTSGRYEQYF.

V gene TRBV7-6 combines with J gene TRBJ1-3; possible D gene TRBD1, 5 bases. CDR3 length: 16 amino acids. The germline CDR1 and CDR2 sequences are SGHVS and FNYEAQ. V dropped 0 bases and J dropped 1 base, with 10 bases sitting between them. In DNA, the CDR3 is TGTGCCAGCAGCTTAGCGCGCCCAGGGTCTGGAAACACCATATATTTT. Encoded protein: CASSLARPGSGNTIYF.

This CDR3 reads CASSLLAGDEQFF. For the CDR3, the DNA is TGCGCCAGCAGCTTACTAGCGGGAGATGAGCAGTTCTTC. The chain is built from TRBV5-1 and TRBJ2-1; 11 bases line up with TRBD2. CDR3 length equals 13 residues. Germline-derived CDR1 and CDR2 are SGHRS and YFSETQ. Trimming at V came to 2 bases and at J to 8 bases, leaving 0 bases not matched to a gene.

The chain carries TRBV18 and TRBJ2-1, with D possibly matching TRBD2 (7 bases). CDR3 length: 13 residues. V shed 4 bases and J shed 12 bases, with 16 bases lying between them. CDR1 and CDR2 from the germline V gene are KGHSH and LQKENI. DNA for the CDR3: TGTGCCAGCTCACTCCCCGAGGGGGAGGGGCAGTTCTTC. Its protein product is CASSLPEGEGQFF.

The chain joins TRBV6-5 to TRBJ2-7; 7 nucleotides line up with TRBD1. V trimming: 4 bases; J trimming: 7 bases; junction bases outside the gene matches: 10. The CDR3 runs to 14 residues. Germline CDR1 is MNHEY and CDR2 is SVGAGI. For the CDR3, the DNA is TGTGCCAGCAGTTCCGACAGGGTTCTGTGGGAGCAGTACTTC. Translated: CASSSDRVLWEQYF.

The rearrangement links TRBV7-3 to TRBJ1-1; 7 nucleotides line up with TRBD1. Trimming at V came to 5 bases and at J to 5 bases, leaving 14 bases not matched to a gene. Germline V gene data show CDR1 as SGHTA and CDR2 as FQGTGA. The CDR3 is 16 amino acids. Here the CDR3 DNA reads TGTGCCAGCAGCACCCGCCTCGTGAGGGGACAGACTGAAGCTTTCTTT. Protein sequence: CASSTRLVRGQTEAFF.

This chain connects TRBV9 to TRBJ2-5, with 7 bases aligning to TRBD2. V shed 7 bases and J 6 bases; nucleotides not matched to a gene: 12. CDR1 is SGDLS, CDR2 YYNGEE, per germline. The CDR3 runs 14 residues. CDR3 amino acids: CASGKGGGDQTQYF. The CDR3 DNA reads as TGTGCCAGCGGGAAAGGTGGGGGGGATCAGACCCAGTACTTC. The full variable domain, completed using reference TRBV9 and TRBJ2-5, is DSGVTQTPKHLITATGQRVTLRCSPRSGDLSVYWYQQSLDQGLQFLIQYYNGEERAKGNILERFSAQQFPDLHSELNLSSLELGDSALYFCASGKGGGDQTQYFGPGTRLLVL.

This clone was found once. The chain uses TRBV5-1 and TRBJ2-1; D possibly corresponds to TRBD2 (5 bases). Germline-derived CDR1 and CDR2 are SGHRS and YFSETQ. This CDR3 contains 12 residues. Trimming removed 4 bases at V and 9 bases at J, with 11 bases between. CDR3 protein: CASSGRAVEQFF. DNA for the CDR3: TGCGCCAGCAGCGGGCGGGCTGTTGAGCAGTTCTTC.

This chain links TRBV5-1 with TRBJ2-5, with 12 bases matching TRBD1. The CDR3 totals 16 residues. Germline CDR1 is SGHRS and CDR2 is YFSETQ. The V and J ends lost 4 bases and 4 bases, in that order; junction bases with no gene match: 8. In DNA, the CDR3 is TGCGCCAGCAGCCCGGGACAGGGGGCTTGGCGAGAGACCCAGTACTTC. This encodes CASSPGQGAWRETQYF.

The chain recombines TRBV28 with TRBJ2-3, with 9 bases matching TRBD2. The V gene end was trimmed by 4 bases and the J gene end by 6 bases; junction bases not matched to a gene: 11. The CDR3 is 16 residues long. Germline CDR1 and CDR2: MDHEN and SYDVKM. This CDR3 reads CASSSLSGSLLDTQYF. CDR3 DNA sequence: TGTGCCAGCAGTTCGCTTAGCGGGAGCTTGTTGGATACGCAGTATTTT.

The chain joins TRBV28 to TRBJ2-7; tentative D call: TRBD1 (5 bases). This CDR3 spans 13 amino acids. The V gene lost 3 bases and the J gene lost 3 bases, with 9 bases spanning the gap. Germline V CDR1 and CDR2: MDHEN, SYDVKM. The CDR3 is CASSLLGVYEQYF. CDR3 nucleotides: TGTGCCAGCAGTTTGTTAGGGGTCTACGAGCAGTACTTC.

The chain couples TRBV19 to TRBJ2-1; 9 nucleotides line up with TRBD2. The CDR3 has 17 residues. Germline loops: CDR1 LNHDA, CDR2 SQIVND (reference sequence). Unmatched junction bases numbered 8, after V lost 4 bases and J lost 1 base. CDR3 in amino acids: CASSKKRAGGSYNEQFF. CDR3 nucleotides: TGTGCCAGTAGTAAAAAACGGGCGGGAGGGTCCTACAATGAGCAGTTCTTC.

This sequence joins TRBV15 and TRBJ1-2; TRBD1 matches at 7 bases. After removal of 0 bases from V and 9 bases from J, the junction contained 13 bases not matched to a gene. The CDR3 extends over 16 amino acids. Germline V gene data show CDR1 as LNHNV and CDR2 as YYDKDF (reference sequence). CDR3 loop: CATSRDTTGQGYSYTF. The CDR3 DNA reads as TGTGCCACCAGCAGAGACACGACAGGGCAAGGTTATAGCTACACCTTC. Drawing the rest from reference TRBV15 and TRBJ1-2, the complete variable domain is DAMVIQNPRYQVTQFGKPVTLSCSQTLNHNVMYWYQQKSSQAPKLLFHYYDKDFNNEADTPDNFQSRRPNTSFCFLDIRSPGLGDTAMYLCATSRDTTGQGYSYTFGSGTRLTVV.

The sample holds a few counts of this clone. The V and J genes are TRBV4-1 and TRBJ2-2; D is unresolved. Trimming removed 6 bases from V and 0 bases from J, with 11 bases in between. CDR3 length: 15 amino acids. CDR1 is MGHRA and CDR2 is YSYEKL in the germline V gene. This chain's CDR3 is CASRSIRSNTGELFF. The DNA for the CDR3 is TGCGCCAGCAGATCAATTCGGTCGAACACCGGGGAGCTGTTTTTT.